Listed here is a single TCR beta chain. The sample belongs to a study of T cells after somatic rescue of genetic block. Data came from immunoSEQ multiplex PCR; TCRdb stores just in-frame clones and leaves some out. The table records approximately 78,000 clones, approximately 91% of them present only once. Germline V gene data show CDR1 as LNHDA and CDR2 as SQIVND (reference sequence). CDR3 length equals 14 residues. V lost 1 base and J lost 7, with 8 bases in between. The rearrangement joins TRBV19 to TRBJ1-6; a possible D gene is TRBD1 (5 bases). The TCR comes from a young man. Specimen: peripheral blood mononuclear cells (PBMCs). The CDR3 protein is CASSIARGNSPLHF. Written as DNA, the CDR3 is TGTGCCAGTAGTATAGCGCGGGGGAATTCACCCCTCCACTTT. The entire variable domain, with the rest obtained from reference TRBV19 and TRBJ1-6, is as follows: DGGITQSPKYLFRKEGQNVTLSCEQNLNHDAMYWYRQDPGQGLRLIYYSQIVNDFQKGDIAEGYSVSREKKESFPLTVTSAQKNPTAFYLCASSIARGNSPLHFGNGTRLTVT.